The clone carrying this T cell receptor (beta chain) was counted only a few times. Its antigen is unknown. This entry is derived from a study of T cells after yellow fever vaccination. Points from the study as a whole: Most primary-vaccination clones recurred post-booster (under 98% CD4, around 86% CD8).

One entry per CDR3 protein, called by TCRdb with MiXCR from the 5' RACE reads. Here the sample spans under 600,000 distinct CDR3 sequences, just over 20% being singletons. The V gene end was trimmed by 10 bases and the J gene end by 4 bases; junction bases not matched to a gene: 6. The CDR3 loop spans 12 amino acids. Germline V gene sequence: CDR1 ENHRY, CDR2 SYGVKD. The sample here was PBMCs, taken less than 25 days after the first yellow fever vaccination. The rearrangement uses TRBV10-3 and TRBJ2-7; 8 bases align to TRBD2. This TCR was sampled from a young man who received the YFV17D yellow fever vaccine. CDR3 in amino acids: CATGGAEYEQYF. DNA for the CDR3: TGTGCCACCGGGGGGGCTGAGTACGAGCAGTACTTC.